These 14 T cell receptor beta chains came from one sample sequenced in a study of beta chain features in type 1 diabetes. Study-wide results and limits: TCRB CDR3s were moderately but significantly shorter in Type 1 diabetes patients in all four CD4+ subsets.

The entirety of the isolated RNA underwent reverse transcription, so expressed TCRB transcripts were sequenced. This table comes from immunoSEQ multiplex PCR, and its TCRdb copy is limited to in-frame clones, with some not included. Among about 700,000 clones listed, about an eighth were seen once. No antigen has been assigned to these receptors. Sequenced: naive CD4+ T cells from blood. The receptor set was obtained from a man aged 18 to 35 with type 1 diabetes.

The rearrangement uses TRBV7-9 and TRBJ2-5, with TRBD2 identical over 7 bases. The CDR3 runs to 19 residues. V trimming: 2 bases; J trimming: 1 base; junction bases outside the gene matches: 16. Germline V gene lookup returns CDR1 SEHNR and CDR2 FQNEAQ (reference sequence). The CDR3 region has the DNA TGTGCCAGCAGCTTACAATACGGGGCTAGCGGAAAGAGCCAAGAGACCCAGTACTTC. Encoded protein: CASSLQYGASGKSQETQYF.

This clone has a handful of counts. The chain uses TRBV4-1 and TRBJ2-6; TRBD1 might be the D (5 bases). The V end was cut by 5 bases, the J end by 0 bases, with 17 bases between. The CDR3 length is 18 residues. Germline CDR1 is MGHRA and CDR2 is YSYEKL. The CDR3 reads CASSSDRGLYSGANVLTF. For the CDR3, the DNA is TGCGCCAGCAGCTCAGATAGGGGATTATACTCTGGGGCCAACGTCCTGACTTTC.

This chain joins TRBV5-5 and TRBJ2-3, with D hard to call. CDR1 SGHKS and CDR2 YYEKEE come from the germline V gene (reference sequence). Trimming cost V 1 base and J 3 bases, with 9 bases left between them. There are 14 residues in the CDR3. This chain's CDR3 is CASSLTLQTDTQYF. In nucleotides, the CDR3 is TGTGCCAGCAGCTTGACTCTTCAGACAGATACGCAGTATTTT.

A few counts support this clone. V gene TRBV19 combines with J gene TRBJ2-1; D is unclear. Germline V gene data show CDR1 as LNHDA and CDR2 as SQIVND (reference sequence). The CDR3 has 13 residues. V was shortened by 7 bases and J by 4 bases, with 11 bases between the two germline ends. As DNA, the CDR3 is TGTGCCAGTAAGAAGGGCCCTTACAATGAGCAGTTCTTC. This sequence encodes CASKKGPYNEQFF.

The genes are TRBV6-5 and TRBJ1-1; D is unresolved. CDR1 and CDR2 (germline): MNHEY, SVGAGI. The CDR3 is made up of 14 amino acids. V was cut by 7 bases and J by 4 bases, with 16 bases left in between. CDR3 sequence: CASTAGGLGTEAFF. CDR3 in DNA: TGTGCCAGCACCGCGGGAGGGCTGGGCACTGAAGCTTTCTTT.

The rearrangement joins TRBV6-1 to TRBJ2-7; perhaps TRBD2 as D (5 bases). CDR3 size: 13 residues. V gave up 5 bases and J gave up 4 bases, with 12 bases separating them. Germline CDR1 reads MNHNS; CDR2 reads SASEGT. DNA for the CDR3: TGTGCCAGCAGTTTAACGGGAACGTACGAGCAGTACTTC. Its protein product is CASSLTGTYEQYF.

A few counts support this clone. The V gene is TRBV2, the J gene TRBJ2-1; TRBD2 is a possible D gene (6 bases). Germline V gene data show CDR1 as SNHLY and CDR2 as FYNNEI. V was cut by 6 bases and J by 0 bases, with 12 bases left in between. The CDR3 is made up of 15 amino acids. The CDR3 sequence: CASRIRGSSYNEQFF. CDR3 in DNA: TGTGCCAGCAGGATACGGGGGAGCTCCTACAATGAGCAGTTCTTC.

This clone was recorded once. V is TRBV11-3 and J is TRBJ2-7; 9 bases fit TRBD1. The CDR3 contains 13 residues. From germline, CDR1 is SGHNT and CDR2 YENEEA. V shed 7 bases and J 5 bases; nucleotides not matched to a gene: 6. The DNA of the CDR3 is TGTGCCAGCACCACACAGGGGGCCCACGAGCAGTACTTC. Residues: CASTTQGAHEQYF.

This chain joins TRBV28 and TRBJ2-7; tentative D call: TRBD2 (7 bases). This CDR3 contains 12 residues. Trimming took 10 bases from V and 2 from J, leaving 12 bases between them. The germline CDR1 and CDR2 sequences are MDHEN and SYDVKM. CDR3 sequence reads: CATRGAPYEQYF. The CDR3 DNA is TGTGCCACTCGGGGGGCTCCCTACGAGCAGTACTTC.

The rearrangement uses TRBV30 and TRBJ2-1, with 8 bases aligning to TRBD2. CDR1 and CDR2 from the germline V gene are GTSNPN and SVGIG (reference sequence). This CDR3 contains 14 residues. The ends lost 3 bases at V and 5 bases at J; junction bases unmatched: 6. The DNA for the CDR3 is TGTGCCTGGAGGCGGGGGGCCGGACACAATGAGCAGTTCTTC. It is translated as CAWRRGAGHNEQFF.

This clone was seen only once. The chain couples TRBV11-1 to TRBJ2-5, with D possibly being TRBD1 (5 bases). The CDR3 covers 14 residues. V was clipped by 5 bases and J by 4 bases, with 14 bases between them. Germline-derived CDR1 and CDR2 are SGHAT and FQDESV (reference sequence). The CDR3 DNA follows: TGTGCCAGCAGCGACGGGTGGGGCGGAGAGACCCAGTACTTC. It yields the protein CASSDGWGGETQYF.

V usage is TRBV11-2 and J usage is TRBJ2-5; 9 nucleotides match TRBD2. The V segment lost 1 base and the J segment 1 base; nucleotides outside the gene matches: 4. CDR3 length: 16 residues. In germline, CDR1 is SGHAT, CDR2 FQNNGV. The CDR3 nucleotides read TGTGCCAGCAGCTTAGTATTAGCGGGGGTCCAAGAGACCCAGTACTTC. This sequence encodes CASSLVLAGVQETQYF.

This clone was seen more than once but under ten times. The V and J genes are TRBV27 and TRBJ2-5; TRBD1 is a possible D gene (6 bases). The CDR3 totals 15 residues. Germline V gene sequence: CDR1 MNHEY, CDR2 SMNVEV (reference sequence). V dropped 7 bases and J dropped 5 bases, with 20 bases sitting between them. The CDR3 region has the DNA TGTGCCAGCACCTCCGGGACATCCCTGAGGGAGACCCAGTACTTC. Its translation is CASTSGTSLRETQYF.

The rearrangement joins TRBV7-2 to TRBJ1-1; D remains unclear. V dropped 5 bases and J dropped 7 bases, with 5 bases sitting between them. Germline assignment: CDR1 SGHTA and CDR2 FQGNSA. This CDR3 has 10 amino acids. CDR3 in amino acids: CASSLLEAFF. DNA for the CDR3: TGTGCCAGCAGCCTTCTTGAAGCTTTCTTT.